This TCR beta chain is drawn from a study of blood T cells in healthy people across ages (dated by TCRdb to the mid-2010s). Describing the broader study: In model experiments, template switching captured roughly one uniquely barcoded TCR beta cDNA molecule for every two T cells. Using the same blood draw, the study looked at two additional independent replicas of 1 million unique cDNA reads for two donors, one aged 18 to 30 and the other aged 80 or older. To track age-related changes in TCR beta repertoire diversity, the study relied on deep sequencing normalized with unique cDNA molecular identifiers. Four age groups were formed from the donors: young (average approximately 16 years), middle-aged (approximately 40), aged (approximately 60) and long-lived (approximately 80). To avoid experimental bias, donors of different ages were spread randomly across the sequencing lanes.

Concerning this clonotype itself: Its antigen has not been determined. Per-base quality was not reported, and no clone a single base away is much larger than it.

Libraries were constructed by 5' RACE. For sequencing, an Illumina HiSeq 2500 was employed. A second PCR of roughly 6 to 12 cycles was performed with a sample-barcoded 5' primer and a J-beta primer mix. A template-switch 5' adaptor carrying 12 random nucleotides introduced a unique molecular identifier onto each TCR beta cDNA molecule. At least 3 million CDR3-containing paired-end reads were obtained from each sample. First-strand cDNA was synthesized from all RNA with the Mint cDNA synthesis kit, primed by a TRBC-specific oligonucleotide. All cDNA was treated with uracil-DNA glycosylase and then went through a first 18-cycle PCR with the universal primers M1SS and BC2_uni_R. In the source study's methods: For normalization, 1 million high-quality reads were randomly selected from each sample, with every read carrying a distinct molecular identifier. Reads with shared molecular identifiers were discarded instead of being binned into consensus sequences. MiTCR, run with a Q25 quality threshold and the strictest error-elimination algorithm, handled CDR3 identification, clonotype clustering and error correction. A nonparametric unseen species model using Euler transformation provided a lower-bound estimate of total TCR beta diversity. Using fastp trimming at Q25 and MiXCR clonotype assembly, TCRdb reanalyzed the public sequencing data and kept in-frame beta chains. Identical CDR3 protein sequences are pooled into one entry, listed with their most common genes and DNA. TCRdb, not the original authors, processed these V and J calls. In all, the sample holds 600,000 or so distinct CDR3 sequences, and 20% to 25% of those were seen once. The ten biggest clones cover around 3.4% of the sample.

Donors were 30 to 45 systemically healthy Caucasian individuals from Russia aged roughly 6 to 100 years. Around 10 milliliters of peripheral blood were collected from each donor into EDTA-treated Vacutainer tubes. Ficoll-Paque density-gradient centrifugation was used to isolate PBMCs, with at least 6.5 million per sample. Total RNA was extracted from PBMCs with Trizol reagent, with at least 6 micrograms obtained per sample. For every donor, flow cytometry on a PBMC aliquot measured the percentage of naive CD45RAhigh/CD27high T cells. Trimmed from V: 7 bases; trimmed from J: 10 bases; junction bases lacking a gene match: 14. Reading the germline V gene (reference sequence) gives CDR1 DFQATT and CDR2 SNEGSKA. CDR3 length: 13 amino acids, cysteine to phenylalanine. CDR3 DNA is the only sequence kept; it has 39 bases, read in frame from the first base. Study-wide findings and limitations: Because profiling used bulk unsorted PBMCs, naive and antigen-experienced compartments could not be compared conclusively. The long-lived group showed more naive CD4+ T cells, fewer expanded clones and increased TCR diversity than the aged group, suggesting age selection. Because the CMV infection status of the donors was unknown, age-related changes in expanded clonotypes may potentially have been confounded. The percentage of naive T cells measured by flow cytometry correlated strongly with observed TCR beta diversity. As age increased, observed TCR beta diversity per million T cells dropped in a roughly linear way, and a significant reduction was already evident by age around 41. Estimates of total diversity based on one million sequenced T cells were considered lower bounds and underestimates.

This clonotype was sampled from a man between 65 and 80 years old in good health. This sequence uses TRBV20-1 and TRBJ2-3, and TRBD2 matches 7 of the central bases. The sequenced sample was blood. The encoded CDR3 is CSVRGSNQVAQYF. The sequence in DNA is TGCAGTGTGCGGGGGTCGAACCAGGTTGCGCAGTATTTT.